This T cell receptor (beta chain) was recovered during a study of OX40 agonist ivuxolimab in advanced cancers. Notes on the research overall: Ivuxolimab was a fully human IgG2 agonistic monoclonal antibody targeting the costimulatory receptor OX40 (CD134). In the dose-escalation cohort, 82.7% of patients were male, and the mean age was around 60 years, with a range of roughly 23 to 85. Patients were allowed to have had prior anti-PD-1, anti-PD-L1 or anti-CTLA-4 therapy, and 30% to 40% of the dose-escalation patients had previously received checkpoint inhibitors. The monotherapy dose-escalation portion (N ≈ 55 patients) of the phase I ivuxolimab trial is reported in the paper. Partial responses occurred in three dose-escalation patients: two with cutaneous melanoma and one with hepatocellular carcinoma. Intravenous ivuxolimab was administered to patients every 2 weeks at six dose levels: 0.01, 0.1, 0.3, 1.5, 3 and 10 mg/kg. Peripheral TCRbeta sequencing was intended to test whether TCR sequence diversity was altered and clonal T-cell expansion was caused by ivuxolimab. Of the approximately 50 dose-escalation patients, hepatocellular carcinoma was present in around 20, melanoma in roughly 15, renal cell carcinoma in 9 and head and neck cancer in 9.

What the research found in general, with its limitations: Low levels of normalized T-cell clonal expansion were also shown by some nonresponding patients. At doses of 0.1 to 3.0 mg/kg, clonal expansion of both CD4+ and CD8+ T cells in blood was seen between baseline and week 6. The antigen specificity of the clonally expanded peripheral T cells was not determined. In the 0.1-3.0 mg/kg groups, partial responders had among the lowest normalized peripheral clonal expansion, particularly in CD8+ T cells. After ivuxolimab, CD8+ T cells had more expanded clones than CD4+ T cells on average.

To sequence the TCRbeta CDR3 region, genomic DNA was isolated from the sorted cells. TCRbeta CDR3 regions were sequenced using the immunoSEQ Assay. Held by TCRdb, this immuneACCESS table contains in-frame sequences only and omits some clones. Under half of the omission traces to an unresolved V gene where checked; the cause of the rest is unknown. In this sample the table shows about 40,000 clones, 80% to 90% of which occur a single time. The ten top clones hold under 4% of the sample. CDR1 SGHNT and CDR2 YENEEA were looked up in the germline V gene. The V and J ends are trimmed by 5 bases and 0 bases, leaving 11 bases between them. Measured from the cysteine to the phenylalanine, the CDR3 is 14 residues long. The kept DNA is CDR3 alone, 42 bases in frame from the first base. The trial excluded patients who had a history of autoimmune disease or who were on systemic immunosuppression. Peripheral blood for TCR sequencing was collected from all dose cohorts at baseline, on cycle 4 day 1, and on cycle 7 day 1. The samples were taken from a phase I, first-in-human, multicenter, open-label dose-escalation trial of ivuxolimab. Adults with locally advanced or metastatic head and neck squamous cell, hepatocellular, melanoma or renal cell carcinoma were enrolled in the trial. CD4+ and CD8+ T cells were sorted separately from peripheral blood before TCR sequencing.

Concerning this clone: Its antigen remains unidentified. No base quality information exists; no much larger clone differs at one position.

Source: CD4+ or CD8+ T cells sorted from blood, taken in a trial of the OX40 agonist ivuxolimab. Recombination connected TRBV11-3 to TRBJ2-7; possibly the D gene is TRBD1, per 6 matching bases. The TCR comes from an adult with an advanced solid tumor such as melanoma, head and neck, liver or kidney cancer. In nucleotide form, the sequence is TGTGCCAGCAGCAGGCAGGGGAGCTCCTACGAGCAGTACTTC. This yields the protein CASSRQGSSYEQYF.